Presented here are 24 T cell receptor beta chains from one specimen sequenced in a study of T cell repertoires in cytomegalovirus infection. What these receptors recognize is not known. In TCRdb, the reads were re-called with MiXCR into one record per CDR3 protein. The top ten hold 13% of the sample, which has approximately 910,000 distinct CDR3 sequences, about a third seen once. The sequenced sample was cultured CD8+ T cells from PBMCs, obtained from culture after CMV antigen stimulation. These receptors were taken from a human donor in good health (CMV status not recorded). Some clones in this sample may be carry-over from other donors' samples.

The chain is built from TRBV19 and TRBJ2-1, with 7 bases identical to TRBD1. The V segment lost 6 bases and the J segment 5 bases; nucleotides outside the gene matches: 13. This CDR3 contains 16 residues. Germline V gene lookup returns CDR1 LNHDA and CDR2 SQIVND (reference sequence). The chain's CDR3 is CASSPRQGLKNNEQFF. CDR3 sequence (DNA): TGTGCCAGTAGCCCCAGACAGGGATTGAAGAACAATGAGCAGTTCTTC.

This clonotype appeared many times. This chain connects TRBV7-6 to TRBJ2-5; 10 bases match TRBD2. The V and J ends lost 5 bases and 2 bases, in that order; junction bases with no gene match: 5. CDR3 length: 15 amino acids. Germline CDR1 is SGHVS and CDR2 is FNYEAQ. The DNA of the CDR3 is TGTGCCAGCAGCACCAGCGGGGGGGAGCAAGAGACCCAGTACTTC. Protein product: CASSTSGGEQETQYF.

In its sample, this clonotype was seen many times. The rearrangement uses TRBV27 and TRBJ1-5; D is uncertain. Germline assignment: CDR1 MNHEY and CDR2 SMNVEV (reference sequence). The CDR3 is 14 residues long. Between the trimmed V and J ends, which lost 8 bases and 3 bases, there was a span of 14 bases. In DNA form, the CDR3 reads TGTGCCAGCTCGCGTTGGGGAAACAATCAGCCCCAGCATTTT. It encodes CASSRWGNNQPQHF.

V and J are TRBV7-9 and TRBJ2-4, with D possibly called TRBD1 or TRBD2 (6 bases each). The CDR3 sequence is 16 residues long. Trimming removed 4 bases from V and 0 bases from J, with 13 bases in between. Per the germline V gene, CDR1 is SEHNR and CDR2 is FQNEAQ (reference sequence). The CDR3 DNA reads as TGTGCCAGCAGCTCCCCCGGGGGCCCAGCCAAAAACATTCAGTACTTC. Protein product: CASSSPGGPAKNIQYF.

This clonotype was found many times. The chain uses TRBV7-8 and TRBJ2-7; TRBD1 matches 8 bases. CDR3 length equals 14 residues. Trimming took 3 bases from V and 2 from J; bases not matched to a gene: 3. The germline gives CDR1 SGHVS, CDR2 FQNEAQ. The CDR3 nucleotides read TGTGCCAGCAGCTTGACAGGGGATACCTACGAGCAGTACGTC. Translating it yields CASSLTGDTYEQYV.

The V gene is TRBV7-9, the J gene TRBJ1-1; TRBD1 is a possible D gene (5 bases). Germline V gene sequence: CDR1 SEHNR, CDR2 FQNEAQ (reference sequence). The CDR3 extends over 15 amino acids. The germline V and J ends were trimmed by 5 bases and 0 bases, with 13 bases remaining between them. CDR3 coding DNA: TGTGCCAGCAGCCAGCGGGGGTACATGAACACTGAAGCTTTCTTT. Protein product: CASSQRGYMNTEAFF.

This clonotype showed up many times. This chain uses TRBV7-2 with TRBJ2-5; 13 bases fit TRBD2. CDR3 length: 15 residues. Trimming removed 3 bases from V and 2 bases from J; junction bases left unmatched: 0. Germline-derived CDR1 and CDR2 are SGHTA and FQGNSA. CDR3: CASSLTSGGQETQYF. CDR3 nucleotide sequence: TGTGCCAGCAGCTTGACTAGCGGGGGGCAAGAGACCCAGTACTTC.

This clonotype was picked up many times. The rearrangement uses TRBV7-2 and TRBJ2-7; perhaps TRBD1 as D (5 bases). The germline V gene encodes CDR1 SGHTA and CDR2 FQGNSA. The germline V and J ends were trimmed by 5 bases and 6 bases, with 20 bases remaining between them. The CDR3 has 15 amino acids. The CDR3 loop is CASSPLGSPRGEQYF. The CDR3 DNA is TGTGCCAGCAGCCCCTTGGGAAGCCCTAGGGGCGAGCAGTACTTC.

V usage is TRBV12-3 or TRBV12-4 and J usage is TRBJ2-3, with 9 bases lining up with TRBD2. V dropped 6 bases and J dropped 4; count of bases not matched to a gene: 11. The CDR3 is made up of 16 amino acids. As DNA, the CDR3 is TGTGCCAGCAGGACATTAAGAGGCGGGGGGGCAGATACGCAGTATTTT. Amino acid sequence: CASRTLRGGGADTQYF.

The rearrangement uses TRBV25-1 and TRBJ2-4; possibly TRBD2 for D (5 bases). The CDR3 spans 15 residues. Germline V CDR1 and CDR2: MGHDK, SYGVNS. Between the trimmed V and J ends, which lost 8 bases and 3 bases, there was a span of 17 bases. The CDR3 bases are TGTGCCAGCGGAGGACCTGGAATCGACAAAAACATTCAGTACTTC. Translating gives CASGGPGIDKNIQYF.

Here the CDR3 DNA reads TGTGCCAGCAGTTTACTCGGAGGGGGGGGCGGTGAAGCTTTCTTT. This codes for CASSLLGGGGGEAFF. The V and J genes are TRBV27 and TRBJ1-1; the D gene is possibly TRBD1 (6 bases). Germline V gives CDR1 MNHEY, CDR2 SMNVEV (reference sequence). The CDR3 is 15 residues long. Trimming left V 2 bases short and J 7 bases short, with 17 bases between.

CDR3 amino acids: CASSRGYGVGYNEQFF. CDR3 nucleotide sequence: TGTGCCAGTAGCCGAGGGTACGGGGTGGGTTACAATGAGCAGTTCTTC. The chain has TRBV19 and TRBJ2-1; possibly TRBD2 for D (5 bases). CDR3 length: 16 amino acids. V lost 6 bases, J lost 4 bases, and 19 bases lay in between. The germline CDR1 and CDR2 sequences are LNHDA and SQIVND (reference sequence). The entire variable domain, with the rest obtained from reference TRBV19 and TRBJ2-1, is as follows: DGGITQSPKYLFRKEGQNVTLSCEQNLNHDAMYWYRQDPGQGLRLIYYSQIVNDFQKGDIAEGYSVSREKKESFPLTVTSAQKNPTAFYLCASSRGYGVGYNEQFFGPGTRLTVL.

The chain couples TRBV7-9 to TRBJ1-1, with TRBD1 matching 12 bases. Germline CDR1 SEHNR, CDR2 FQNEAQ (reference sequence). The CDR3 is 19 residues long. The V segment lost 0 bases and the J segment 0 bases; nucleotides outside the gene matches: 8. CDR3 sequence (DNA): TGTGCCAGCAGCTTAGCGTTCGGGACAGGGGGCCGATTGAACACTGAAGCTTTCTTT. Encoded protein: CASSLAFGTGGRLNTEAFF.

J is TRBJ2-3 and V is TRBV7-2; D unresolved. Germline CDR1 and CDR2: SGHTA and FQGNSA. The CDR3 runs to 13 residues. V lost 5 bases to trimming and J lost 5 bases, with 11 bases between them. CDR3: CASSPQYLDTQYF. CDR3 nucleotide sequence: TGTGCCAGCAGCCCGCAGTACCTAGATACGCAGTATTTT.

The chain combines TRBV28 with TRBJ1-6, with 7 bases identical to TRBD1. The V gene end was trimmed by 5 bases and the J gene end by 14 bases; junction bases not matched to a gene: 9. The CDR3 is 13 residues long. Germline CDR1 and CDR2: MDHEN and SYDVKM. The CDR3 region is CASSPQGQNALHF. CDR3 nucleotides: TGTGCCAGCAGTCCCCAGGGACAGAATGCCCTCCACTTT.

This chain connects TRBV9 to TRBJ1-2; D call uncertain. Germline V lookup: CDR1 SGDLS, CDR2 YYNGEE. The CDR3 runs 15 residues. V dropped 4 bases and J dropped 1 base, with 14 bases sitting between them. The CDR3 DNA reads TGTGCCAGCAGCTCTCGGCCAAGGGTTAACTATGGCTACACCTTC. Protein sequence: CASSSRPRVNYGYTF.

This clonotype came up a few times. The V and J genes are TRBV15 and TRBJ1-2; D possibly corresponds to TRBD1 (6 bases). Deletions cut 5 bases from V and 2 bases from J, with 15 bases between. The CDR3 is 15 amino acids. Germline V CDR1 and CDR2: LNHNV, YYDKDF (reference sequence). CDR3 region: CATSGLTGGNYGYTF. For the CDR3, the DNA is TGTGCCACCAGCGGATTGACAGGCGGCAACTATGGCTACACCTTC.

The V call is TRBV4-1, the J call TRBJ1-6; no clear D. Between the trimmed V and J ends, which lost 0 bases and 0 bases, there was a span of 12 bases. The CDR3 consists of 18 residues. Germline-derived CDR1 and CDR2 are MGHRA and YSYEKL. This chain's CDR3 is CASSQDPEASSYNSPLHF. CDR3 coding DNA: TGCGCCAGCAGCCAAGATCCGGAGGCCAGCTCCTATAATTCACCCCTCCACTTT.

This clonotype has more than one count but fewer than ten. The chain combines TRBV6-1 with TRBJ1-2; perhaps TRBD1 as D (5 bases). V lost 4 bases, J lost 1 base, and 13 bases lay in between. The CDR3 sequence is 15 residues long. In germline, CDR1 is MNHNS, CDR2 SASEGT. CDR3 in amino acids: CASSGAGRHNYGYTF. The CDR3 nucleotides read TGTGCCAGCAGTGGCGCAGGGCGACATAACTATGGCTACACCTTC.

Many counts were recorded for this clonotype. The chain is built from TRBV6-5 and TRBJ1-1, with no clear D. From germline, CDR1 is MNHEY and CDR2 SVGAGI. CDR3 length equals 13 residues. The ends were cut back, 11 bases at V and 3 bases at J, with 16 bases in the middle. The CDR3 region is CAAFQGIDTEAFF. The DNA of the CDR3 is TGTGCCGCTTTCCAAGGTATTGACACTGAAGCTTTCTTT.

This clonotype was counted many times. V gene TRBV3-1 combines with J gene TRBJ1-6; D not certain. The germline V and J ends were trimmed by 1 base and 8 bases, with 6 bases remaining between them. CDR1 and CDR2 from the germline V gene are LGHDT and YNNKEL (reference sequence). The CDR3 runs 13 residues. CDR3 DNA sequence: TGTGCCAGCAGCCAAGGGTGGGATTCACCCCTCCACTTT. Residues: CASSQGWDSPLHF.

Concerning this clonotype itself: A much larger clone lies a single base off, so this may be a read error. The V call is TRBV7-8, the J call TRBJ2-5, with D perhaps being TRBD1 or TRBD2 (5 bases each). The germline gives CDR1 SGHVS, CDR2 FQNEAQ. The CDR3 loop spans 14 amino acids. In DNA form, the CDR3 reads TGTGCCAACAGCCATCCGGGAACAGGAGAGACCCAGTACTTC. Its protein product is CANSHPGTGETQYF. Based on the CDR3 plus reference TRBV7-8 and TRBJ2-5, the full variable domain is GAGVSQSPRYKVAKRGQDVALRCDPISGHVSLFWYQQALGQGPEFLTYFQNEAQLDKSGLPSDRFFAERPEGSVSTLKIQRTQQEDSAVYLCANSHPGTGETQYFGPGTRLLVL.

The V gene is TRBV20-1, the J gene TRBJ1-5; D perhaps matches TRBD1 (5 bases). The CDR3 has 15 amino acids. Germline V lookup: CDR1 DFQATT, CDR2 SNEGSKA (reference sequence). V was shortened by 2 bases and J by 2 bases, with 13 bases between the two germline ends. In DNA form, the CDR3 reads TGCAGTGCTAGACCCCTGGGGCTTGGCAATCAGCCCCAGCATTTT. Translation: CSARPLGLGNQPQHF.

V is TRBV10-3 and J is TRBJ2-7; the D is unclear. This CDR3 is 14 amino acids long. Deletions cut 4 bases from V and 3 bases from J, with 13 bases between. Germline values: CDR1 ENHRY, CDR2 SYGVKD. CDR3 sequence (DNA): TGTGCCATCAGTGTCGAAGGACCGAGCTACGAGCAGTACGTC. Protein sequence: CAISVEGPSYEQYV.